These 2 T cell receptor beta chains were all obtained from the same sample, sequenced in a study of T cell clones after liver transplantation. The data were produced by immunoSEQ multiplex PCR, yet TCRdb's version contains in-frame clones alone and is incomplete. The profile shows tens of thousands of clones, more than 75% of them singletons. The source was CD4+ T cells from blood, collected before liver transplant. The receptor set was obtained from a human donor who received a liver transplant.

This clone was found once. In nucleotides, the CDR3 is TGTGCCAGCAGCTCTCTCGTGGGGGCAACAGATACGCAGTATTTT. This translates into CASSSLVGATDTQYF. This chain uses TRBV11-1 with TRBJ2-3, with D tentatively TRBD1 (6 bases). Germline CDR1 SGHAT, CDR2 FQDESV (reference sequence). This CDR3 has 15 residues. V shed 4 bases and J shed 3 bases, with 14 bases lying between them.

The chain is built from TRBV4-1 and TRBJ2-1; TRBD2 aligns across 8 bases. V dropped 5 bases and J dropped 5; count of bases not matched to a gene: 11. CDR3 size: 16 residues. CDR1 and CDR2 (germline): MGHRA, YSYEKL. The CDR3 region has the DNA TGCGCCAGCAGCGGAGGGACTAGAAGCGCCCACAATGAGCAGTTCTTC. Its protein is CASSGGTRSAHNEQFF.